Listed here is a single T cell receptor beta chain. Next came a second PCR, run for about 7 to 12 cycles, which used a sample-barcoded 5' primer along with a J-beta primer mix. MiXCR was run by TCRdb on the 5' RACE reads, yielding one entry per CDR3 protein. The sample lists about 560,000 distinct CDR3 sequences; about 28% were seen once. The sample comes from a study of blood T cells in healthy people across ages. CDR3 size: 13 residues. Germline loops: CDR1 SGHKS, CDR2 YYEKEE (reference sequence). The same sample was also studied in work on T cells of mothers and their children.

What was sequenced was blood. This sequence originates from a boy aged 2 to 9 in good health. V gene TRBV5-5 combines with J gene TRBJ2-5; no clear D gene. The DNA end favors TRBJ2-7, so the J call may be wrong. The DNA for the CDR3 is TGTGCCAGCGGCGGAGTGGCCTCCTACGAGCAGTACTTC. It yields the protein CASGGVASYEQYF.